This is a list of T cell receptor beta chains from one sample in a study of long-term antiretroviral therapy in people with HIV. Data came from immunoSEQ multiplex PCR; TCRdb stores just in-frame clones and leaves some out. The sample records 25,000 to 30,000 clones, over 75% being singletons. Here the sequenced sample was unsorted PBMCs, taken 1.1 years before starting antiretroviral therapy. The receptors come from a woman aged 25 to 45 with HIV. The CDR3 runs from the conserved cysteine through the conserved F or W. Fields, in order: V gene, clone size, J gene, D gene, CDR3 protein, CDR3 DNA. The D gene is left open where the match is weak. Clone sizes are given selectively: once, few, many, or a class where the clone is expanded.

>TRBV28|.|TRBJ1-4|TRBD1
CASSYGTGAVNEKLFF
TGTGCCAGCAGTTACGGGACAGGGGCCGTAAATGAAAAACTGTTTTTT
>TRBV13|.|TRBJ1-1|.
CASSVGGGYTEAFF
TGTGCCAGCAGCGTAGGAGGGGGGTACACTGAAGCTTTCTTT
>TRBV11-2|.|TRBJ1-3|.
CASSFLPLFSGNTIYF
TGTGCCAGCAGCTTCCTGCCTCTTTTCTCTGGAAACACCATATATTTT
>TRBV14|.|TRBJ2-7|.
CASSQGHIYEQYF
TGTGCCAGCAGCCAAGGACACATCTACGAGCAGTACTTC
>TRBV11-1|once|TRBJ2-5|TRBD1
CASSQNPGTGGLETQYF
TGTGCCAGCAGCCAAAACCCCGGGACAGGGGGCTTAGAGACCCAGTACTTC
>TRBV9|.|TRBJ2-1|.
CASSVRLDYNEQFF
TGTGCCAGCAGCGTACGCTTGGACTACAATGAGCAGTTCTTC
>TRBV6-1|.|TRBJ1-1|.
CATSDSENTEAFF
TGTGCCACCTCGGATTCGGAGAACACTGAAGCTTTCTTT
>TRBV7-9|few|TRBJ2-2|.
CASSLVVGDTGELFF
TGTGCCAGCAGCTTAGTGGTCGGCGACACCGGGGAGCTGTTTTTT
>TRBV2|.|TRBJ2-7|.
CASSANYRDQYEQYF
TGTGCCAGCAGCGCAAATTACCGGGATCAATACGAGCAGTACTTC
>TRBV6-1|.|TRBJ2-1|TRBD2
CASRKGLAGMNEQFF
TGTGCCAGCAGGAAAGGACTAGCGGGGATGAATGAGCAGTTCTTC
>TRBV9|.|TRBJ1-1|.
CASSVDLNTEAFF
TGTGCCAGCAGCGTAGACCTGAACACTGAAGCTTTCTTT
>TRBV9|.|TRBJ2-5|.
CASSKAGTKETQYF
TGTGCCAGCAGCAAAGCCGGGACCAAAGAGACCCAGTACTTC
>TRBV5-6|.|TRBJ1-2|.
CASSLKQGPAGYGYTF
TGTGCCAGCAGCTTGAAGCAGGGCCCTGCGGGCTATGGCTACACCTTC
>TRBV15|.|TRBJ2-1|TRBD1
CATSRSLGGGTGADEQFF
TGTGCCACCAGCAGATCTCTGGGTGGCGGGACAGGGGCAGATGAGCAGTTCTTC
>TRBV9|.|TRBJ1-1|.
CASSVRSNTEAFF
TGTGCCAGCAGCGTAAGATCGAACACTGAAGCTTTCTTT
>TRBV6-5|.|TRBJ1-2|TRBD1
CASSYSQGGTNYGYTF
TGTGCCAGCAGTTACTCCCAGGGGGGGACTAACTATGGCTACACCTTC
>TRBV29-1|.|TRBJ1-1|TRBD1
CTYLWTGDMNTEAFF
TGCACCTATCTCTGGACAGGAGACATGAACACTGAAGCTTTCTTT
>TRBV27|medium-sized|TRBJ1-6|.
CASRSEGTAYNSPLHF
TGTGCCAGCAGATCAGAGGGGACGGCCTATAATTCACCCCTCCACTTT
>TRBV7-2|.|TRBJ1-1|TRBD1
CASSYRGQLNGAFF
TGTGCCAGCAGTTACAGGGGGCAACTGAATGGGGCTTTCTTT
>TRBV18|.|TRBJ2-2|TRBD1
CASSPGTGAAGELFF
TGTGCCAGCTCACCCGGGACAGGGGCGGCCGGGGAGCTGTTTTTT
>TRBV19|few|TRBJ1-6|.
CASSIEGGRSPLHF
TGTGCCAGTAGTATAGAAGGGGGGCGATCACCCCTCCACTTT
>TRBV6-1|.|TRBJ1-3|.
CASSAGPSGNTIYF
TGTGCCAGCAGTGCGGGACCCTCTGGAAACACCATATATTTT
>TRBV19|.|TRBJ1-5|.
CASSPRQVLNQPQHF
TGTGCCAGTAGTCCTCGACAGGTATTAAATCAGCCCCAGCATTTT
>TRBV5-4|.|TRBJ2-3|.
CASSLASTDTQYF
TGTGCCAGCAGCTTGGCTAGCACAGATACGCAGTATTTT
>TRBV7-3|.|TRBJ2-2|TRBD1
CASSLGRQGDTGELFF
TGTGCCAGCAGCTTAGGGCGACAGGGAGACACCGGGGAGCTGTTTTTT
>TRBV18|.|TRBJ1-1|.
CASSEARASNTEAFF
TGTGCCAGCTCTGAGGCCAGGGCTTCGAACACTGAAGCTTTCTTT
>TRBV7-9|.|TRBJ2-5|.
CASSPFETQYF
TGTGCCAGCAGCCCCTTTGAGACCCAGTACTTC
>TRBV29-1|.|TRBJ2-2|.
CSVVGTGELFF
TGCAGCGTTGTAGGGACCGGGGAGCTGTTTTTT
>TRBV15|few|TRBJ1-2|.
CATSRDGGYYGYTF
TGTGCCACCAGCAGAGACGGGGGATACTATGGCTACACCTTC
>TRBV5-6|.|TRBJ1-2|TRBD1
CASSPGSLGQGAGGYTF
TGTGCCAGCAGCCCGGGGAGTCTAGGACAGGGGGCGGGCGGCTACACCTTC
>TRBV10-1|.|TRBJ2-6|.
CASSDGPGANVLTF
TGCGCCAGCAGTGACGGCCCTGGGGCCAACGTCCTGACTTTC
>TRBV9|.|TRBJ2-1|TRBD1
CASSGQGQAFNEQFF
TGTGCCAGCAGCGGACAGGGTCAGGCGTTTAATGAGCAGTTCTTC
>TRBV12-5|.|TRBJ1-1|.
CASGLVVSEAFF
TGTGCTAGTGGTTTGGTAGTCAGTGAAGCTTTCTTT
>TRBV6-6|.|TRBJ1-2|.
CASAPGHAPIYGYTF
TGTGCCAGCGCCCCCGGCCACGCGCCAATTTATGGCTACACCTTC
>TRBV4-2|.|TRBJ2-1|TRBD2
CASSQEGEGEQFF
TGTGCCAGCAGCCAGGAAGGGGAGGGTGAGCAGTTCTTC
>TRBV4-1|.|TRBJ1-4|.
CASSQDDAGLRGKLFF
TGCGCCAGCAGCCAAGACGACGCAGGCCTAAGGGGAAAACTGTTTTTT
>TRBV7-9|.|TRBJ2-6|TRBD1
CASSPGQALSGANVLTF
TGTGCCAGCAGCCCGGGACAGGCACTCTCTGGGGCCAACGTCCTGACTTTC
>TRBV6-1|.|TRBJ2-6|.
CASSDRTDSGANVLTF
TGTGCCAGCAGTGACCGAACTGATTCTGGGGCCAACGTCCTGACTTTC
>TRBV9|.|TRBJ1-1|.
CASSETGLNTEAFF
TGTGCCAGCAGCGAAACAGGGCTGAACACTGAAGCTTTCTTT
>TRBV5-4|.|TRBJ1-1|TRBD1
CASSVGGQANTEAFF
TGTGCCAGCAGCGTCGGCGGACAGGCGAACACTGAAGCTTTCTTT
>TRBV29-1|.|TRBJ1-2|.
CSVTQGMSGYTF
TGCAGCGTTACCCAGGGGATGTCTGGCTACACCTTC
>TRBV11-2|.|TRBJ2-5|.
CASSLRGGLDQETQYF
TGTGCCAGCAGCTTAAGAGGGGGACTCGATCAAGAGACCCAGTACTTC
>TRBV2|.|TRBJ2-7|TRBD2
CASSAPLAGGSYEQYF
TGTGCCAGCAGTGCCCCTCTAGCGGGGGGCTCCTACGAGCAGTACTTC
>TRBV6-1|.|TRBJ2-3|.
CASSGGPVDTQYF
TGTGCCAGCAGTGGGGGGCCAGTTGATACGCAGTATTTT
>TRBV27|.|TRBJ2-1|.
CASWGTSSSYNEQFF
TGTGCCAGCTGGGGGACATCGAGCTCCTACAATGAGCAGTTCTTC
>TRBV7-2|few|TRBJ1-5|TRBD1
CASSSDRGLNQPQHF
TGTGCCAGCAGCTCCGACAGGGGGCTCAATCAGCCCCAGCATTTT